The clone carrying this T cell receptor beta chain was seen a handful of times. No antigen is known for it. This record comes from a study of beta chain features in type 1 diabetes. Looking at the study overall: Analysis included about 100 million sorted cells drawn from all samples.

Germline-derived CDR1 and CDR2 are MDHEN and SYDVKM. This CDR3 has 14 amino acids. J gave up 4 bases and V 9 bases, and 10 bases lay outside the gene matches. Isolated RNA was reverse transcribed in full, so expressed TCRB transcripts were sequenced. Profiled with immunoSEQ multiplex PCR; TCRdb holds only in-frame clones, not every one. Counted here are fewer than 45,000 clones, 65% to 70% occurring once; the ten biggest clones make up approximately 1.7%. Study results and limitations: Shorter TCRB CDR3s, moderately but significantly so, marked every one of the four CD4+ subsets in Type 1 diabetes patients.

The chain has TRBV28 and TRBJ1-2; 8 nucleotides align to TRBD1. The sequence was obtained from a man aged 25 to 40 with type 1 diabetes. Some clones in this sample may be carry-over from other donors' samples. The specimen sequenced was Tregs from blood. The CDR3 is CASRPGQAVYGYTF. The CDR3 DNA is TGTGCCAGTCGACCGGGACAGGCGGTCTATGGCTACACCTTC.